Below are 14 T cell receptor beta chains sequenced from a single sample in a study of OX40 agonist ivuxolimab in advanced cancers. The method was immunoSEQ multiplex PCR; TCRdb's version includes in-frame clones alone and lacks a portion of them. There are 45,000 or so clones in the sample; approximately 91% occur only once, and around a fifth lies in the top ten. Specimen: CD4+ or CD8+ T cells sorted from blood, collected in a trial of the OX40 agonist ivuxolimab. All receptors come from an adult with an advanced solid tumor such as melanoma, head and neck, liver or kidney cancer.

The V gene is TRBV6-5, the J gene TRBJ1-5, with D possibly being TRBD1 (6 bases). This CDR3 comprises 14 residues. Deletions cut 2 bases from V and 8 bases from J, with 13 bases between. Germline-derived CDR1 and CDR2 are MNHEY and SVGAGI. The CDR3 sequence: CASSYGGAMEPQHF. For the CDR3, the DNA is TGTGCCAGCAGTTACGGGGGGGCCATGGAGCCCCAGCATTTT.

The CDR3 protein is CASSGGFIGELFF. For the CDR3, the DNA is TGTGCCAGTAGCGGGGGGTTTATCGGGGAGCTGTTTTTT. V and J are TRBV19 and TRBJ2-2, with 7 bases matching TRBD2. V shed 6 bases, J shed 7 bases, and the junction held 5 bases outside the gene matches. The CDR3 is 13 amino acids. In germline, CDR1 is LNHDA, CDR2 SQIVND (reference sequence).

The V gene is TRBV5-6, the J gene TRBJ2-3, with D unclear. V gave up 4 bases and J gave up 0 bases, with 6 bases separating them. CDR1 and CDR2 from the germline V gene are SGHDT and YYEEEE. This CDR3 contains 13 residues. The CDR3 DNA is TGTGCCAGCAGCCCAACTAGCACAGATACGCAGTATTTT. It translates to CASSPTSTDTQYF.

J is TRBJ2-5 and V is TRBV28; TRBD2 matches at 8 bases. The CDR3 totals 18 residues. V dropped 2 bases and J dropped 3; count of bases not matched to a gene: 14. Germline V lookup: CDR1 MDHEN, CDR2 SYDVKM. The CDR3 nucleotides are TGTGCCAGCAGTTTACGGGGGGGGACACCCTTAAAGAAAGAGACCCAGTACTTC. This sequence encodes CASSLRGGTPLKKETQYF.

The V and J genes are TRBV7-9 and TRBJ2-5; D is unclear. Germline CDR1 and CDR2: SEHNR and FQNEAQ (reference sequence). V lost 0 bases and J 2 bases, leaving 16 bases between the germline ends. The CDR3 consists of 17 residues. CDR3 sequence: CASSLAISTDIQETQYF. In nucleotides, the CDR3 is TGTGCCAGCAGCTTAGCGATTAGCACAGATATACAAGAGACCCAGTACTTC.

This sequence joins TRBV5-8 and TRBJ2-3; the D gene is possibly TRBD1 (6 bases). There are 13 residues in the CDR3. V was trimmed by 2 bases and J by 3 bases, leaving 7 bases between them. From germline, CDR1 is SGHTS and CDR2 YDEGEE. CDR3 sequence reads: CASSFGQTDTQYF. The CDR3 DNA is TGTGCCAGCAGCTTTGGACAGACAGATACGCAGTATTTT. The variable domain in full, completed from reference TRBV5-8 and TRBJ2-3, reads EAGVTQSPTHLIKTRGQQATLRCSPISGHTSVYWYQQALGLGLQFLLWYDEGEERNRGNFPPRFSGRQFPNYSSELNVNALELEDSALYLCASSFGQTDTQYFGPGTRLTVL.

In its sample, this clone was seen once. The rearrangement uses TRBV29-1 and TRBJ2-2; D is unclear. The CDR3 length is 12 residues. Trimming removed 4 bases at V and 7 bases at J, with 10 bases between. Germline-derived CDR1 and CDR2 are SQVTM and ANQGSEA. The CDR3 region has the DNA TGCAGCGTTGGCTCCCTGGGCGGGGAGCTGTTTTTT. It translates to CSVGSLGGELFF.

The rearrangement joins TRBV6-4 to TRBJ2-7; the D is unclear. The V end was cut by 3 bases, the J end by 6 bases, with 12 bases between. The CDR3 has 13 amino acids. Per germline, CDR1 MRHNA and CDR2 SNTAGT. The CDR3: CASSEEYGFEQYF. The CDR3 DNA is TGTGCCAGCAGTGAAGAATACGGGTTCGAGCAGTACTTC.

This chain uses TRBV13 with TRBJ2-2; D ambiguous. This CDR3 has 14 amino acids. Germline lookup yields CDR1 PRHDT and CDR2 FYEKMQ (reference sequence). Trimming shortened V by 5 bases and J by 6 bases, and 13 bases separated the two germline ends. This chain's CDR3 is CASSPILSPGELFF. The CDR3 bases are TGTGCCAGCAGCCCCATTCTGAGTCCCGGGGAGCTGTTTTTT.

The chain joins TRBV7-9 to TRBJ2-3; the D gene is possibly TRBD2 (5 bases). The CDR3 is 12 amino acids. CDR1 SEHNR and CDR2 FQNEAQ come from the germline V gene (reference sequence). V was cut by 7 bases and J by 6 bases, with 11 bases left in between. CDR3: CASTGVGDTQYF. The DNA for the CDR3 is TGTGCCAGCACCGGGGTAGGCGATACGCAGTATTTT.

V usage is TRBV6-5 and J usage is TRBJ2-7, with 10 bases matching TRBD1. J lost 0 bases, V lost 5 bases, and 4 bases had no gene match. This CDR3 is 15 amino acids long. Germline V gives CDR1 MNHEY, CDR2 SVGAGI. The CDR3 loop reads CASSRGQGDSYEQYF. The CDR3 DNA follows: TGTGCCAGCAGTAGAGGACAGGGGGACTCCTACGAGCAGTACTTC.

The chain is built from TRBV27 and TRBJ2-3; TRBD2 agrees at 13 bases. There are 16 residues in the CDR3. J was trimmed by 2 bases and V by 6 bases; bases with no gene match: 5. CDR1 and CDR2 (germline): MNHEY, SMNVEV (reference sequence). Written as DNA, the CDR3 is TGTGCCAGCAGCAAGGGACTAGCGGGACTCACAGATACGCAGTATTTT. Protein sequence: CASSKGLAGLTDTQYF.

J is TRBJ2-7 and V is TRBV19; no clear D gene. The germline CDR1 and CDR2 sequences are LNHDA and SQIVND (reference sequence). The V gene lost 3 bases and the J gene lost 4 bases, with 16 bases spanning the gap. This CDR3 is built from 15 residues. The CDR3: CASSIQKSARYEQYF. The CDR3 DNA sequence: TGTGCCAGTAGTATTCAAAAGAGTGCCCGATACGAGCAGTACTTC.

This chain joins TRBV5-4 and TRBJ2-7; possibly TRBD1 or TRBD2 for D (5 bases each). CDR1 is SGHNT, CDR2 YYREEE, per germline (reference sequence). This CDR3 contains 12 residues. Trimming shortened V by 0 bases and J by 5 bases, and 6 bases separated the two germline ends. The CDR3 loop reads CASSLGGHEQYF. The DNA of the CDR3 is TGTGCCAGCAGCTTGGGGGGACACGAGCAGTACTTC.